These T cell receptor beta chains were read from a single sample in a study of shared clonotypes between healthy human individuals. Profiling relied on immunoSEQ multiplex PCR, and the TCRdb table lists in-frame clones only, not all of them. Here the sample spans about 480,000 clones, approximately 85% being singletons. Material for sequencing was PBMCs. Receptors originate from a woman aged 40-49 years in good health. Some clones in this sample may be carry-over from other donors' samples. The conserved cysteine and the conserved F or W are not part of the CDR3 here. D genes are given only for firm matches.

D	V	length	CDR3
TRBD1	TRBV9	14	ASSVQQGADTGELF
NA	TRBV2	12	ASRDAGHSYEQY
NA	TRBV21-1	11	ASGDRGYGGYT
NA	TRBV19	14	ASSIGNWGGSQPQH
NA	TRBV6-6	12	ASTQTGRPYEQY
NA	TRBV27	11	ASSFRAGYGYT
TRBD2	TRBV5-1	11	ASSETSGNEQF
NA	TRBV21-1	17	ASSKAGTGKRRGQETQY
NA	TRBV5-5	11	ASSLGSGTEAF
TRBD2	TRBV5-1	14	ASSGGETSLTYEQY
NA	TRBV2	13	ASRRGRQQNQPQH
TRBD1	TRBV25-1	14	ASRQTGRSGTGELF
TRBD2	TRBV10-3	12	AISLAVYQETQY
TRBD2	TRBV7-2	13	ASSLSAGGSYEQY
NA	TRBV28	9	ATRHDDEQY
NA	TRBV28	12	ASSIPNPKNIQY
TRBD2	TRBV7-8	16	ASSPPLSGRASSYEQY
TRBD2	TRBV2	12	ASSDLAGYNEQF
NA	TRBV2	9	ASSNSYEQY
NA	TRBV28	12	ASSFPGRAYEQY
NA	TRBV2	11	ASSVGSYNEQF
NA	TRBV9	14	ASSPSQHSANYGYT
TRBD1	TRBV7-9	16	ASSTTGTGFGSGNTIY
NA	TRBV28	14	ASSLTGLLSNQPQH
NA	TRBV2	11	ASTGRNNQPQH
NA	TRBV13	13	ASSLNPDGAYEQY
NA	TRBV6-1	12	AGSEATIRVEQY
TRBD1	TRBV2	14	ASSEERTGAGGEQY
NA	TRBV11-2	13	ASSLVRSTGNTIY
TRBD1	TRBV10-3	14	AISESRTGGDEKLF
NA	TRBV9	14	ASSVEMVGDTDTQY
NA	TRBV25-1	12	ASSGAGRNTEAF
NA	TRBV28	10	ASSPDGYTIY
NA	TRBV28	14	ASIRGVVRLNEKLF
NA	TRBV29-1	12	SVEDLGRTDTQY
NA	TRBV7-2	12	ASSSTRDNSPLH
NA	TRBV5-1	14	ASSFIGGPGSDTQY
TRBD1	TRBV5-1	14	ASSRGTVTNNEKLF
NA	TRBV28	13	ASSPAGGGNQPQH
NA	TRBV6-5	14	ASSYRSPPQEPEAF
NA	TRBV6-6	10	ASSPTTDTQY
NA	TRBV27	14	ASSRPGGGGNTEAF
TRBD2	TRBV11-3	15	ASSLDGPSGSEDTQY
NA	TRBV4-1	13	ASSPPTSSYNEQF
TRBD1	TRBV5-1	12	ASSLQGDTGELF